One and the same sample provided the 27 T cell receptor beta chains below, sequenced in a study of blood T cell repertoires in COVID-19 (dated by TCRdb to about 2020). The receptor library was made with the immunoSEQ multiplex PCR assay. The source is immuneACCESS, and TCRdb retained only in-frame sequences with V and J called. Part of the clones is not carried over; for the studies checked, unresolved V genes explain less than half of this, and the remainder is unexplained. Counted in this sample were some 330,000 clones; under 90% of them appeared once. Jointly, the top ten make up about 2% of the sample. The source material was peripheral blood. All receptors derive from a woman in her 30s with COVID-19, enrolled during active disease.

This clone was observed a single time. V is TRBV27 and J is TRBJ2-3; D call uncertain. Germline values: CDR1 MNHEY, CDR2 SMNVEV (reference sequence). This CDR3 comprises 15 residues. V was clipped by 5 bases and J by 0 bases, with 12 bases between them. CDR3 loop: CASSPLLSSTDTQYF. CDR3 nucleotides: TGTGCCAGCAGTCCCTTATTGTCTAGCACAGATACGCAGTATTTT.

The chain is built from TRBV18 and TRBJ1-1; 7 positions match TRBD1. The trim removed 3 bases at V and 0 bases at J, leaving 10 bases unmatched. The CDR3 is 17 amino acids. Germline values: CDR1 KGHSH, CDR2 LQKENI. The CDR3 protein is CASSPSTGPYMNTEAFF. Written as DNA, the CDR3 is TGTGCCAGCTCACCCTCGACAGGGCCATACATGAACACTGAAGCTTTCTTT.

This chain connects TRBV13 to TRBJ1-1, with D tentatively TRBD1 (6 bases). V was trimmed by 5 bases and J by 3 bases, leaving 13 bases between them. CDR3 length equals 14 residues. The germline CDR1 and CDR2 sequences are PRHDT and FYEKMQ (reference sequence). This CDR3 is CASSGRGLDTEAFF. The CDR3 region has the DNA TGTGCCAGCAGCGGCAGGGGTCTCGACACTGAAGCTTTCTTT. The complete variable domain, with remaining parts taken from reference TRBV13 and TRBJ1-1, reads AAGVIQSPRHLIKEKRETATLKCYPIPRHDTVYWYQQGPGQDPQFLISFYEKMQSDKGSIPDRFSAQQFSDYHSELNMSSLELGDSALYFCASSGRGLDTEAFFGQGTRLTVV.

The V call is TRBV28, the J call TRBJ1-1, with 7 bases that match TRBD1. In germline, CDR1 is MDHEN, CDR2 SYDVKM. The CDR3 has 13 amino acids. V was pared by 6 bases and J by 3 bases, with 4 bases of the junction left unmatched. CDR3 sequence reads: CASRRDSYTEAFF. The CDR3 nucleotides are TGTGCCAGCAGAAGGGACAGCTACACTGAAGCTTTCTTT.

Regarding this clone: Different DNA sequences within this sample yield the same CDR3. The chain combines TRBV7-9 with TRBJ1-1; unclear D gene. This CDR3 region has 13 residues. Trimming pared 1 base from V and 1 base from J, leaving 4 bases between. The germline V gene encodes CDR1 SEHNR and CDR2 FQNEAQ (reference sequence). This chain's CDR3 is CASSLGQNTEAFF. The CDR3 nucleotides read TGTGCCAGCAGCTTAGGACAGAACACTGAAGCTTTCTTT.

This sequence joins TRBV14 and TRBJ1-2; no clear D. The CDR3 runs to 15 residues. The germline V gene encodes CDR1 SGHDN and CDR2 FVKESK. V lost 1 base, J lost 4 bases, and 13 bases lay in between. In DNA form, the CDR3 reads TGTGCCAGCAGCCAAGGCGCCAGTGGAGGCTATGGCTACACCTTC. This sequence encodes CASSQGASGGYGYTF. The complete variable domain, with remaining parts taken from reference TRBV14 and TRBJ1-2, reads EAGVTQFPSHSVIEKGQTVTLRCDPISGHDNLYWYRRVMGKEIKFLLHFVKESKQDESGMPNNRFLAERTGGTYSTLKVQPAELEDSGVYFCASSQGASGGYGYTFGSGTRLTVV.

The genes are TRBV7-9 and TRBJ2-1, with TRBD2 matching over 10 bases. The germline CDR1 and CDR2 sequences are SEHNR and FQNEAQ (reference sequence). V was pared by 4 bases and J by 2 bases, with 5 bases of the junction left unmatched. This CDR3 is built from 16 residues. CDR3 region: CASSSAAGGPYNEQFF. The CDR3 DNA follows: TGTGCCAGCAGCTCCGCAGCGGGGGGGCCCTACAATGAGCAGTTCTTC.

This sequence joins TRBV6-4 and TRBJ1-1; D is uncertain. The V gene's germline CDR1 is MRHNA and CDR2 SNTAGT. There are 14 residues in the CDR3. The ends were cut back, 7 bases at V and 0 bases at J, with 12 bases in the middle. The CDR3 here is CASKGGQLNTEAFF. In nucleotides, the CDR3 is TGTGCCAGCAAGGGCGGGCAGTTGAACACTGAAGCTTTCTTT.

The rearrangement links TRBV2 to TRBJ1-5; 7 bases map to TRBD1. The CDR3 has 13 amino acids. Looked up from germline, CDR1 is SNHLY and CDR2 is FYNNEI. Losses at the gene ends were 7 bases for V and 10 bases for J; bases not matched to a gene: 10. For the CDR3, the DNA is TGTGCCAGCACTGGACAGGAGCAAGGACCCCAGCATTTT. Translated: CASTGQEQGPQHF. Based on the CDR3 plus reference TRBV2 and TRBJ1-5, the full variable domain is EPEVTQTPSHQVTQMGQEVILRCVPISNHLYFYWYRQILGQKVEFLVSFYNNEISEKSEIFDDQFSVERPDGSNFTLKIRSTKLEDSAMYFCASTGQEQGPQHFGDGTRLSIL.

The J gene is TRBJ1-4, the V gene TRBV3-1 (or the pseudogene TRBV3-2); the D gene is possibly TRBD1 (5 bases). V gave up 2 bases and J gave up 10 bases, with 17 bases separating them. CDR3 size: 15 residues. Germline V gene lookup returns CDR1 LGHDT and CDR2 YNNKEL (reference sequence). This CDR3 reads CASSQPGHGSGKLFF. DNA of the CDR3: TGTGCCAGCAGCCAACCCGGACACGGGTCGGGAAAACTGTTTTTT.

V gene TRBV11-3 combines with J gene TRBJ2-1; 8 nucleotides match TRBD1. CDR1 and CDR2 from the germline V gene are SGHNT and YENEEA. The CDR3 is 15 amino acids. J lost 0 bases, V lost 5 bases, and 3 bases had no gene match. This chain's CDR3 is CASSHGQGSYNEQFF. The CDR3 nucleotides read TGTGCCAGCAGCCACGGACAGGGCTCCTACAATGAGCAGTTCTTC.

The V call is TRBV11-2, the J call TRBJ2-1, with D unresolved. V gave up 3 bases and J gave up 4 bases, with 10 bases separating them. This CDR3 has 14 residues. Germline V gene lookup returns CDR1 SGHAT and CDR2 FQNNGV. The CDR3 sequence is CASSFQLSYNEQFF. The CDR3 DNA sequence: TGTGCCAGCAGCTTTCAACTAAGTTACAATGAGCAGTTCTTC.

V gene TRBV6-5 combines with J gene TRBJ1-2, with 10 bases that match TRBD1. This CDR3 has 15 amino acids. V lost 5 bases, J lost 4 bases, and 7 bases stayed unmatched. The germline V gene has CDR1 MNHEY and CDR2 SVGAGI. CDR3 sequence reads: CASSRPGQGTYGYTF. The CDR3, as DNA: TGTGCCAGCAGTCGTCCGGGACAGGGGACCTATGGCTACACCTTC.

The sample holds one count of this clone. The V and J genes are TRBV6-5 and TRBJ2-7; perhaps TRBD1 as D (5 bases). There are 12 residues in the CDR3. V lost 6 bases and J lost 3, with 9 bases in between. Germline V lookup: CDR1 MNHEY, CDR2 SVGAGI. CDR3 loop: CASRGHLYEQYF. The CDR3 DNA is TGTGCCAGCAGAGGACACCTCTACGAGCAGTACTTC.

This chain uses TRBV9 with TRBJ2-5; TRBD1 agrees at 7 bases. Germline V gene sequence: CDR1 SGDLS, CDR2 YYNGEE. The junction had 3 bases not matched to a gene; V was cut back by 2 bases and J by 2 bases. The CDR3 runs 14 residues. The chain's CDR3 is CASSVTGFQETQYF. The CDR3 DNA reads as TGTGCCAGCAGCGTGACAGGGTTTCAAGAGACCCAGTACTTC.

This clone has a handful of counts. Other DNA sequences of this sample code for an identical CDR3. J is TRBJ1-2 and V is TRBV29-1; 8 bases match TRBD1. Germline V CDR1 and CDR2: SQVTM, ANQGSEA. CDR3 length: 12 amino acids. With V trimmed by 4 bases and J by 3 bases, 1 base remained unmatched. Here the CDR3 DNA reads TGCAGCGTTGGGGACAGGTACTATGGCTACACCTTC. Residues: CSVGDRYYGYTF.

V usage is TRBV6-2 or TRBV6-3 and J usage is TRBJ1-4; 8 bases line up with TRBD1. Germline-derived CDR1 and CDR2 are MNHEY and SVGEGT. Unmatched junction bases numbered 11, after V lost 6 bases and J lost 11 bases. The CDR3 runs to 14 residues. The CDR3 here is CASSSGTGLRKLFF. Written as DNA, the CDR3 is TGTGCCAGCAGCTCCGGGACAGGCCTAAGGAAACTGTTTTTT.

CDR3 region: CASSQEPGQGYPNYGYTF. CDR3 bases: TGCGCCAGCAGCCAAGAACCGGGACAGGGGTACCCAAACTATGGCTACACCTTC. The J gene is TRBJ1-2, the V gene TRBV4-1, with 10 bases lining up with TRBD1. Germline V lookup: CDR1 MGHRA, CDR2 YSYEKL. Trimming cost V 0 bases and J 2 bases; bases outside gene matches: 9. The length of the CDR3 is 18 residues.

The V and J genes are TRBV2 and TRBJ2-1; 8 nucleotides agree with TRBD1. CDR1 and CDR2 (germline): SNHLY, FYNNEI. V lost 2 bases, J lost 9 bases, and 9 bases stayed unmatched. The CDR3 is 15 amino acids. CDR3 sequence: CASSEYRDRIGEQFF. DNA of the CDR3: TGTGCCAGCAGTGAATACCGGGACAGGATAGGTGAGCAGTTCTTC.

The chain uses TRBV9 and TRBJ2-7; 10 positions match TRBD1. CDR1 SGDLS and CDR2 YYNGEE come from the germline V gene. The V gene end was trimmed by 4 bases and the J gene end by 2 bases; junction bases not matched to a gene: 3. CDR3 length: 14 residues. CDR3 residues: CASSQGQGAYEQYF. The CDR3 nucleotides are TGTGCCAGCAGCCAAGGACAGGGGGCCTACGAGCAGTACTTC.

This clone was detected only once. V gene TRBV23-1 combines with J gene TRBJ2-7; 7 nucleotides align to TRBD1. TRBV23-1 is filed as an ORF, its function uncertain. CDR3 length: 16 residues. V gave up 2 bases and J gave up 2 bases; unmatched junction bases: 9. The DNA for the CDR3 is TGCGCCAGCAGTCAAGCCGGGACAGTCCCACCCTACGAGCAGTACTTC. It is translated as CASSQAGTVPPYEQYF.

The chain employs TRBV10-2 and TRBJ2-1; TRBD2 matches at 9 bases. The CDR3 totals 18 residues. V shed 2 bases and J 4 bases; nucleotides not matched to a gene: 12. Germline V gene lookup returns CDR1 WSHSY and CDR2 SAAADI. The CDR3 DNA reads TGCGCCAGCAGTGAGACTACACTAGCGGGCCGAGCATACAATGAGCAGTTCTTC. Translated: CASSETTLAGRAYNEQFF.

The chain couples TRBV10-3 to TRBJ1-5; D unresolved. Trimming took 4 bases from V and 2 from J, leaving 6 bases between them. Germline V CDR1 and CDR2: ENHRY, SYGVKD. The CDR3 is 13 residues long. CDR3 bases: TGTGCCATCAGTGTATCGGGCAATCAGCCCCAGCATTTT. Its translation: CAISVSGNQPQHF.

The genes are TRBV6-5 and TRBJ2-2; D is unresolved. Trimming pared 6 bases from V and 2 bases from J, leaving 10 bases between. Per the germline V gene, CDR1 is MNHEY and CDR2 is SVGAGI. The CDR3 runs 14 residues. The CDR3: CASRLGSNTGELFF. The CDR3 nucleotides are TGTGCCAGCAGGTTGGGCTCCAACACCGGGGAGCTGTTTTTT.

This clone was recorded a few times. This rearrangement joins TRBV27 to TRBJ1-5; D perhaps matches TRBD1 (5 bases). Germline-derived CDR1 and CDR2 are MNHEY and SMNVEV (reference sequence). The CDR3 spans 13 residues. V dropped 6 bases and J dropped 1 base, with 7 bases sitting between them. CDR3 protein: CASSYRSNQPQHF. DNA for the CDR3: TGTGCCAGCAGCTACAGGAGCAATCAGCCCCAGCATTTT.

The gene calls are TRBV19 and TRBJ1-6; D not resolved. V was shortened by 3 bases and J by 4 bases, with 7 bases between the two germline ends. Germline lookup yields CDR1 LNHDA and CDR2 SQIVND (reference sequence). CDR3 length: 14 residues. The DNA for the CDR3 is TGTGCCAGTAGTATTTCGGAGTATAATTCACCCCTCCACTTT. This sequence encodes CASSISEYNSPLHF.

The chain uses TRBV4-1 and TRBJ2-1; D is possibly TRBD2 (6 bases). The CDR3 sequence is 15 residues long. V gave up 0 bases and J gave up 7 bases, with 13 bases separating them. Germline values: CDR1 MGHRA, CDR2 YSYEKL. The CDR3 reads CASSQEGGAPNEQFF. DNA of the CDR3: TGCGCCAGCAGCCAAGAAGGAGGGGCTCCGAATGAGCAGTTCTTC.